The clone carrying this T cell receptor beta chain was detected only a few times. Trimming shortened V by 5 bases and J by 0 bases, and 14 bases separated the two germline ends. Germline CDR1 is MNHNS and CDR2 is SASEGT. CDR3 size: 15 residues. The sample comes from a study of T cells after yellow fever vaccination. A universal primer site and UMIs were added as TCR cDNA was made by 5'RACE template switching. TCRdb reprocessed the 5' RACE reads with MiXCR, giving one entry per CDR3 protein. The profile shows 250,000 or so distinct CDR3 sequences, about 7% of them singletons. The specimen comprised CD4+ T cells sorted from PBMCs, sampled 15 days after the yellow fever booster vaccination. This sequence originates from a man in his thirties or forties who received the YFV17D yellow fever vaccine. This chain connects TRBV6-1 to TRBJ2-7; D gene ambiguous. In DNA, the CDR3 is TGTGCCAGCAGTCGACCCGGGTCGCTCTCCTACGAGCAGTACTTC. Encoded protein: CASSRPGSLSYEQYF.